This T cell receptor (beta chain) was sequenced during a study of patients and donors after allogeneic stem cell transplantation (TCRdb year 2020). To prepare the library, RT-PCR was applied. Sequencing was carried out with a NextSeq 550. TCRdb's own reprocessing of the public reads used fastp at Q25 and MiXCR and kept productive beta chains. CDR3 protein duplicates are merged, each entry listing the most common genes and DNA. This sample comprises about 24,000 distinct CDR3 sequences, roughly 43% of them detected only once. The ten largest clones add up to over 70% of the sample. This clonotype was picked up a small number of times. Its antigen is still unknown. A read error may produce the germline difference seen at one junction end. Taken from the germline V gene, the CDR1 and CDR2 loops are SGHRS and YFSETQ. The CDR3 goes from the cysteine to the phenylalanine over 14 residues. Of the read, only the CDR3 DNA is kept; its 42 bases are in frame from base 1.

Sequenced sample: blood, either unsorted or a sorted T cell fraction (not recorded which). This receptor chain uses TRBV5-1 and TRBJ1-1; perhaps TRBD1 is the D gene, with 6 bases matching. The TCR originated in a human donor who was either an allogeneic HSCT recipient or a stem cell or donor lymphocyte infusion donor (not recorded which). It is not recorded whose cells these are; they may come from a transplant donor. The nucleotides read TGCGCCAGCAGCCCCATGGGGGCCTGGGCTGAGGCTTTCTTT. Translated, it gives CASSPMGAWAEAFF.